The source of this TCR beta chain is a study of blood T cell repertoires in COVID-19. Turning to the study itself: COVID-19 samples from acute and convalescent phases originated in the United States, Italy and Spain. From T cells, B-cell-depleted T cells, or PBMCs came the material, which was cDNA or gDNA.

Germline loops: CDR1 SGHNT, CDR2 YYREEE (reference sequence). With 4 bases clipped from V and 6 bases from J, the junction kept 13 bases outside the gene matches. The CDR3 loop spans 17 amino acids. In the original analysis: Amplification of reference gene primers provided the estimated nucleated cell counts. Assay used: immunoSEQ multiplex PCR; TCRdb lists only in-frame clones, some missing. The V and J calls and clone size were taken over from that table, and D and trimming were inferred from the DNA. The sample has around 260,000 clones; approximately 86% are singletons. The clonotype was recovered from a man aged 25 to 45 with active or convalescent COVID-19. The specimen was peripheral blood. The chain is built from TRBV5-4 and TRBJ1-6, with TRBD1 matching 7 bases. The CDR3 coding sequence is TGTGCCAGCAGCCCCGCCGGACAGGCCGGGGGTAATTCACCCCTCCACTTT. It encodes CASSPAGQAGGNSPLHF.